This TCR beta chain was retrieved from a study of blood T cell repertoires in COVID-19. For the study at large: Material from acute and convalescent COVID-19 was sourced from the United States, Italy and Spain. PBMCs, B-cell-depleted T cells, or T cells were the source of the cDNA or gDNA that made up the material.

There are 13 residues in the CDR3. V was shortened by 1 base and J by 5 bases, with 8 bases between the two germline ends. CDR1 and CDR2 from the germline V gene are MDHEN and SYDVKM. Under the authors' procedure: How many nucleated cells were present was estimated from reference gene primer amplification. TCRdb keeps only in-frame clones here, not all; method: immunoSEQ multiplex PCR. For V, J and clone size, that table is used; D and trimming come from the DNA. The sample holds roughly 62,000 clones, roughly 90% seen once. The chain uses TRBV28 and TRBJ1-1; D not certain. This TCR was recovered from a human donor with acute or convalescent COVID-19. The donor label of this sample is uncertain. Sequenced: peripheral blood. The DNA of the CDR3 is TGTGCCAGCAGTTTATCCGCGAGGACTGAAGCTTTCTTT. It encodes CASSLSARTEAFF.